A single sample is the source of the 9 T cell receptor beta chains below, sequenced in a study of CD8+CD57+ T cells in acquired aplastic anemia (dated by TCRdb to 2016 to 2019). For sequencing, an Illumina HiSeq 2000 was employed. Genomic DNA served as template for TCR beta VDJ combination and CDR3 sequence profiling. TCRdb reanalyzed the raw reads on its own, using fastp at Q25 for trimming and MiXCR for clone calling, and kept in-frame beta chains. Rows with a matching CDR3 protein are joined into one entry that keeps the most common DNA and genes. This sample comprises 150,000 to 200,000 distinct CDR3 sequences, 40% to 55% of them detected only once. The top ten constitute more than 0.85% of the sample. Flow cytometry had shown CD8+CD57+ cell expansion in the patients selected for sequencing. The sequencing sample was made of sorted CD4+, CD8+, or CD8+CD57+ T cells (not recorded which) from PBMCs. These receptors all stem from a human donor with aplastic anemia.

Concerning this clonotype itself: Relative to the germline gene, one junction end is altered; a read error may explain this. This chain uses TRBV24-1 with TRBJ2-5; 9 nucleotides align to TRBD1. Looked up from germline, CDR1 is KGHDR and CDR2 is SFDVKD. The CDR3 covers 15 residues. The CDR3 reads CAASTPTGGVGTQYF. DNA for the CDR3: TGTGCCGCCAGTACGCCCACAGGGGGCGTAGGGACCCAGTACTTC.

The chain combines TRBV30 with TRBJ1-1; a possible D gene is TRBD1 (5 bases). Germline lookup yields CDR1 GTSNPN and CDR2 SVGIG (reference sequence). This CDR3 spans 13 amino acids. V lost 0 bases to trimming and J lost 0 bases, with 5 bases between them. CDR3 sequence reads: CAWSVQVNTEAFF. The CDR3 DNA sequence: TGTGCCTGGAGTGTACAGGTGAACACTGAAGCTTTCTTT.

In regard to this clonotype: One end of the junction does not line up with germline, which may come from a read error. This rearrangement joins TRBV10-3 to TRBJ2-1; D perhaps matches TRBD2 (6 bases). This CDR3 spans 15 amino acids. Germline values: CDR1 ENHRY, CDR2 SYGVKD. CDR3 sequence reads: CASSVEEGRYNEQFF. CDR3 nucleotides: TGTGCCAGCAGTGTAGAAGAGGGGAGGTACAATGAGCAGTTCTTC.

This clonotype showed up many times. The J gene is TRBJ2-5, the V gene TRBV2; D is possibly TRBD1 or TRBD2 (6 bases each). This CDR3 is 15 amino acids long. Germline assignment: CDR1 SNHLY and CDR2 FYNNEI. The germline V and J ends were trimmed by 8 bases and 4 bases, with 20 bases remaining between them. The CDR3 DNA follows: TGTGCCAGCCAATTAAGGAGGGGGAGAGGAGAGACCCAGTACTTC. Translation: CASQLRRGRGETQYF.

In regard to this clonotype: With a much larger clone just one base away, this may be a read error. The chain has TRBV4-1 and TRBJ2-5, with 7 bases aligning to TRBD1. The CDR3 is 14 amino acids. Germline lookup yields CDR1 MGHRA and CDR2 YSYEKL. CDR3 in DNA: TGCGTCAGCAGCCAAGACAGGGTCCCAGGGACCCAGTACTTC. Translating gives CVSSQDRVPGTQYF.

A word on this clonotype: One base away lies a much larger clone, so this may be a sequencing read error. This chain joins TRBV6-2 or TRBV6-3 and TRBJ1-1, with unresolved D. The length of the CDR3 is 13 residues. Germline loops: CDR1 MNHEY, CDR2 SVGEGT. The V end lost 4 bases, the J end lost 11 bases, and 17 bases lay between the germline ends. This chain's CDR3 is CASSSSGDVGAFF. The DNA for the CDR3 is TGTGCCAGCAGTTCCTCTGGGGATGTGGGCGCTTTCTTT.

A few counts support this clonotype. This rearrangement joins TRBV3-1 to TRBJ2-1; D is perhaps TRBD2 (5 bases). Germline CDR1 and CDR2: LGHDT and YNNKEL (reference sequence). The length of the CDR3 is 13 residues. Trimming cost V 2 bases and J 7 bases, with 9 bases left between them. DNA of the CDR3: TGTGCCAGCAGCCAATTTCGGGGAAATGAGCAGTTCTTC. Translated, it gives CASSQFRGNEQFF.

In DNA form, the CDR3 reads TGTGCCAGCAGTGAAGCTTGGGTAGCGGTAGATACGCAGTATTTT. Protein product: CASSEAWVAVDTQYF. The chain carries TRBV6-1 and TRBJ2-3; D is possibly TRBD2 (6 bases). Trimming removed 0 bases from V and 5 bases from J, with 12 bases in between. The germline CDR1 and CDR2 sequences are MNHNS and SASEGT. CDR3 size: 15 residues.

This chain uses TRBV20-1 with TRBJ1-5; D uncertain. Germline-derived CDR1 and CDR2 are DFQATT and SNEGSKA (reference sequence). The ends were cut back, 4 bases at V and 0 bases at J, with 10 bases in the middle. The CDR3 is 14 amino acids. This chain's CDR3 is CSAKLMNSNQPQHF. CDR3 nucleotide sequence: TGCAGTGCTAAGTTGATGAATAGCAATCAGCCCCAGCATTTT.